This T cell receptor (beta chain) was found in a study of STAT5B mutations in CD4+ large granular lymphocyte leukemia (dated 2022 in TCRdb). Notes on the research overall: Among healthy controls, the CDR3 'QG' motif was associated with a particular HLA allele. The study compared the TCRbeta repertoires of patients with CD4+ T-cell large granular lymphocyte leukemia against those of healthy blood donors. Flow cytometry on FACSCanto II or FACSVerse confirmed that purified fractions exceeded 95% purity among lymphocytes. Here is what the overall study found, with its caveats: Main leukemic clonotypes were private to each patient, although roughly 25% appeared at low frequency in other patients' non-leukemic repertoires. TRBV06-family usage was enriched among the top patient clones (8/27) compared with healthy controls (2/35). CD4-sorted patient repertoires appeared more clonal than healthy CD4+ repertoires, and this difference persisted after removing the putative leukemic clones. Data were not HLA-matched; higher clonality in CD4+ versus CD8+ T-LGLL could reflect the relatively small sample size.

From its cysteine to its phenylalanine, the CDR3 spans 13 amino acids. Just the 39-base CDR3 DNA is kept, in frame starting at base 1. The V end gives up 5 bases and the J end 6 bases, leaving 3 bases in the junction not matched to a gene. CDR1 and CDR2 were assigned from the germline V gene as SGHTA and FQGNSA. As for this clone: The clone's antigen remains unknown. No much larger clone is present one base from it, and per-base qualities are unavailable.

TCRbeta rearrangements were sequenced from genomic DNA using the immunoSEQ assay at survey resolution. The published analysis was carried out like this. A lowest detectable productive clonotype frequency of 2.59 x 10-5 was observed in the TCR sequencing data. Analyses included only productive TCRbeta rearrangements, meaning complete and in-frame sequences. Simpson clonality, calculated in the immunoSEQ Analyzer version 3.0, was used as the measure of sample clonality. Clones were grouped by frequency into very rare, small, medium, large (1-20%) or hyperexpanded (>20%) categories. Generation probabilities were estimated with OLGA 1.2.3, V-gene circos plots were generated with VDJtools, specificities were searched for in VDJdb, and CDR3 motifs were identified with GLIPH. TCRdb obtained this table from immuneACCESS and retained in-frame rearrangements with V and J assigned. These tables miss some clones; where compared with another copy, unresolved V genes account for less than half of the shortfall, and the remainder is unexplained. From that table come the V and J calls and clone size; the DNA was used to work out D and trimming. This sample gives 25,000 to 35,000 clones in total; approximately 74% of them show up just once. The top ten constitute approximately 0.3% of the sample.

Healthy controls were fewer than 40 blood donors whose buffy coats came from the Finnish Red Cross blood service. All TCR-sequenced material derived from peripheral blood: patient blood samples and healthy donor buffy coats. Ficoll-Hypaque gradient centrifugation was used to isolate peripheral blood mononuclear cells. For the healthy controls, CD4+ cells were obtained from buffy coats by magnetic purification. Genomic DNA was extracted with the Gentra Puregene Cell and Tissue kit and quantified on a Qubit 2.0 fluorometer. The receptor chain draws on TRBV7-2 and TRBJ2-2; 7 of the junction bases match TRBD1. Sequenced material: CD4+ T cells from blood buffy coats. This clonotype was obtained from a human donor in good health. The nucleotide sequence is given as TGTGCCAGCAGCACAGGGGTGGCCGGGGAGCTGTTTTTT. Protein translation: CASSTGVAGELFF.